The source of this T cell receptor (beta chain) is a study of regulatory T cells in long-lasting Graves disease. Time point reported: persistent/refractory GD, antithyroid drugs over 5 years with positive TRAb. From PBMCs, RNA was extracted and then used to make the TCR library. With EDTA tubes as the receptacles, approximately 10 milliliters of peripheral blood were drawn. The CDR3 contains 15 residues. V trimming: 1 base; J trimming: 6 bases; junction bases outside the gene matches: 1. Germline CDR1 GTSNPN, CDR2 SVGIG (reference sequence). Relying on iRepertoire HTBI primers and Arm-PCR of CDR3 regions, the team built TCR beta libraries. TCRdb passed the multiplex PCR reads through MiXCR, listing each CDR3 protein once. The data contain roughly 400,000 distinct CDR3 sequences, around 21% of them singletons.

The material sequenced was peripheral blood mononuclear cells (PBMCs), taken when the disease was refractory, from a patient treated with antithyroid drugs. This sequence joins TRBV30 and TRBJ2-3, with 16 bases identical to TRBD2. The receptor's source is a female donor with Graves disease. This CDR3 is CAWSGGLAGGDTQYF. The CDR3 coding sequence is TGTGCCTGGAGTGGGGGACTAGCGGGAGGGGATACGCAGTATTTT.